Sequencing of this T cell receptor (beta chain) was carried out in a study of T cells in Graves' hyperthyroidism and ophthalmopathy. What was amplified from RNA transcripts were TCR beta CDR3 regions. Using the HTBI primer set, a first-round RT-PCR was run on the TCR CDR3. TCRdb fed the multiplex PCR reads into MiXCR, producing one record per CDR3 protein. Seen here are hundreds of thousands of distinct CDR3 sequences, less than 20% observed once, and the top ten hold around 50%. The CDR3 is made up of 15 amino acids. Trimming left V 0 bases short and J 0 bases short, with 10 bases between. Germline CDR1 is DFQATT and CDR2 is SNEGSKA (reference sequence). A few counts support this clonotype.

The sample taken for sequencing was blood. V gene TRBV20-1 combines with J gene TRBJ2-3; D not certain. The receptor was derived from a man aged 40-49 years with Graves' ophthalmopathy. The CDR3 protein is CSARDYRTSTDTQYF. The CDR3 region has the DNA TGCAGTGCTAGAGATTACAGAACTAGCACAGATACGCAGTATTTT.